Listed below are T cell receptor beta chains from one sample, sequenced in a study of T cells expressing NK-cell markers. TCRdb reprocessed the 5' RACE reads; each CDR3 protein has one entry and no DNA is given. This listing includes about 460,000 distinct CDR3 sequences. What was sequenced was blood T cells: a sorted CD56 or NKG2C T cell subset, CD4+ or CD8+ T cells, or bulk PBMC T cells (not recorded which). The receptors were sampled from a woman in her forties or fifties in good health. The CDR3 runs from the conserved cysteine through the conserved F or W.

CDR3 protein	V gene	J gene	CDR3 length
CASSVAGAKNIQYF	TRBV2	TRBJ2-4	14
CASSPWEGADNEQFF	TRBV18	TRBJ2-1	15
CASSLGGDTLYEQYF	TRBV7-2	TRBJ2-7	15
CASSPREGGTEAFF	TRBV18	TRBJ1-1	14
CASRGGGGNTEAFF	TRBV6-2/TRBV6-3	TRBJ1-1	14
CASSLAGQGQNTGELFF	TRBV5-1	TRBJ2-2	17
CASSPFIAGVSHEQFF	TRBV3-1	TRBJ2-1	16
CASRSSLGDTGELFF	TRBV6-5	TRBJ2-2	15
CASSYTGGRYNEQFF	TRBV5-6	TRBJ2-1	15
CASSPPGPLREQYF	TRBV27	TRBJ2-7	14
CASSSAGLAGGPGSSYNEQFF	TRBV7-9	TRBJ2-1	21
CATTPGSDTQYF	TRBV10-3	TRBJ2-3	12
CASSSRLWRREDTGELFF	TRBV7-8	TRBJ2-2	18
CASSKPGQASGELFF	TRBV28	TRBJ2-2	15
CASSGDRGSYGYTF	TRBV25-1	TRBJ1-2	14
CASSRDRAQFF	TRBV4-1	TRBJ2-1	11
CASSQGGLAPNEQFF	TRBV4-1	TRBJ2-1	15
CSVGQSVNEQFF	TRBV29-1	TRBJ2-1	12
CSVQGTTGGNEKLFF	TRBV29-1	TRBJ1-4	15
CSVRKDRGTDTQYF	TRBV29-1	TRBJ2-3	14
CASSQRTSFYSGANVLTF	TRBV28	TRBJ2-6	18
CASYYMAKGSPLHF	TRBV2	TRBJ1-6	14
CASSLNGGTDTQYF	TRBV11-2	TRBJ2-3	14
CASSWMASGTDTQYF	TRBV5-5	TRBJ2-3	15